This T cell receptor beta chain was observed in a study of graft-versus-host responses after intestinal transplantation. Study conclusions and caveats: Some GvH clones were seen earlier in gut or blood, suggesting intestinal origin.

The protocol was immunoSEQ multiplex PCR, while the TCRdb copy is restricted to in-frame clones and leaves out a portion. The sample includes roughly 93,000 clones, 80% to 95% of them seen just once. Germline V CDR1 and CDR2: SGHTA, FQGTGA. Trimming took off 0 bases at V and 0 bases at J, with 6 bases between the two ends. The CDR3 runs to 16 residues. This clone occurred a few times. Its antigen is currently unknown. Source: unstimulated CD8+ T cells sorted from spleen or lymph node cells, taken before transplant. This rearrangement joins TRBV7-3 to TRBJ1-6, with no clear D. The sequence was obtained from a human donor who was the organ donor for an intestinal transplant. The chain's CDR3 is CASSLTGSSYNSPLHF. As DNA, the CDR3 is TGTGCCAGCAGCTTAACCGGTAGCTCCTATAATTCACCCCTCCACTTT.